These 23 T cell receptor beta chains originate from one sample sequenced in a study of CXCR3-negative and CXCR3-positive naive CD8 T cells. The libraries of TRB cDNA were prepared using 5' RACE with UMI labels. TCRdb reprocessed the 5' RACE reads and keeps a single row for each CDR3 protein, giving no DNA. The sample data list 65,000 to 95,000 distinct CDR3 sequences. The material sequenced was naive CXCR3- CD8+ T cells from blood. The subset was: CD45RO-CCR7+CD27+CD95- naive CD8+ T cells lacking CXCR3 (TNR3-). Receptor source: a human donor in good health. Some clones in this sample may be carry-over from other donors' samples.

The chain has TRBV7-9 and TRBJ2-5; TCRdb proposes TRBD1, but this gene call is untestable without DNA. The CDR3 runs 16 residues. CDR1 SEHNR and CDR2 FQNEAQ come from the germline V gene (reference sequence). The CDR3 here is CASSPPGTGGQETQYF.

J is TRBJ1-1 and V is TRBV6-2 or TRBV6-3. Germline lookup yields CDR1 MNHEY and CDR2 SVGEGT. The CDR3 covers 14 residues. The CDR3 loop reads CASSVGLMNTEAFF.

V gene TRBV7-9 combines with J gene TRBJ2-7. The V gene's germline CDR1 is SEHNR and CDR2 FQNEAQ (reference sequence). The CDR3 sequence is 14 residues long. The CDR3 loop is CASSLDGRAYEQYF. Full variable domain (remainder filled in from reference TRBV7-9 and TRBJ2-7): DTGVSQNPRHKITKRGQNVTFRCDPISEHNRLYWYRQTLGQGPEFLTYFQNEAQLEKSRLLSDRFSAERPKGSFSTLEIQRTEQGDSAMYLCASSLDGRAYEQYFGPGTRLTVT.

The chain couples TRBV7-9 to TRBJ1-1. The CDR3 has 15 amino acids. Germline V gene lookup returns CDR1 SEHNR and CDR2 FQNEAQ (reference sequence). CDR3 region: CASSLESGPRGEAFF.

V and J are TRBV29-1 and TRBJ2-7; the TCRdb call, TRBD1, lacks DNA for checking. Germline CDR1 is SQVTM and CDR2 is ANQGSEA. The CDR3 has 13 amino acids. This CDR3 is CSALGDGGYEQYF.

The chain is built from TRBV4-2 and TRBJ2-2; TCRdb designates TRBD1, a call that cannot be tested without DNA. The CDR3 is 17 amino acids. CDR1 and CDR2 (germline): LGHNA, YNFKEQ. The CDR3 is CASSQEQAQWSTGELFF.

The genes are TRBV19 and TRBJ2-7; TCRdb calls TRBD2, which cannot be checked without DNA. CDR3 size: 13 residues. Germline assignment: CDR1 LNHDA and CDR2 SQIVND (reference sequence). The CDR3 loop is CASSWDYSYEQYF.

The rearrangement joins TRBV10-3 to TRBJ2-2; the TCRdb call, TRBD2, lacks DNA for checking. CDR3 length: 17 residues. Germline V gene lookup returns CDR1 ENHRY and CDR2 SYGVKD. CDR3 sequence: CAISESSGEGGTGELFF.

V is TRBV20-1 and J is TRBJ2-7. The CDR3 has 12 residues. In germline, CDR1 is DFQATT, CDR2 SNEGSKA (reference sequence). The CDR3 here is CSAREIGLEQYF.

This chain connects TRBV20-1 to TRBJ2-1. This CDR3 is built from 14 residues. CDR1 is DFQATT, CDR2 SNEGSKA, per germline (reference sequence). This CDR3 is CSASGESSYNEQFF.

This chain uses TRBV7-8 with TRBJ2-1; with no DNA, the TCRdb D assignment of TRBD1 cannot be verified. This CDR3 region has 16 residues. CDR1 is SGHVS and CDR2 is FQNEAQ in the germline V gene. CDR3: CASRPGIRESYNEQFF.

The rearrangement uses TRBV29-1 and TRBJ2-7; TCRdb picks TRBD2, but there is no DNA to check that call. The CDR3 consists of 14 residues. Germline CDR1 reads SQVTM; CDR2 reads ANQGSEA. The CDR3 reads CSVWTSGIIGEQYF.

This CDR3 reads CASSPPVTEPETQYF. J is TRBJ2-5 and V is TRBV18. There are 15 residues in the CDR3. Germline V gene lookup returns CDR1 KGHSH and CDR2 LQKENI. Together with reference TRBV18 and TRBJ2-5, the CDR3 gives the full variable domain: NAGVMQNPRHLVRRRGQEARLRCSPMKGHSHVYWYRQLPEEGLKFMVYLQKENIIDESGMPKERFSAEFPKEGPSILRIQQVVRGDSAAYFCASSPPVTEPETQYFGPGTRLLVL.

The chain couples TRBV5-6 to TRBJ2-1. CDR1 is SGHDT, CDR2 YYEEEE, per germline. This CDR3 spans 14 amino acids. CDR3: CASSRDASYNEQFF.

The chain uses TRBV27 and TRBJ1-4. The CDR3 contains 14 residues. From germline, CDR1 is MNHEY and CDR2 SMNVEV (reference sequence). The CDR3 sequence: CASSAGGTNEKLFF.

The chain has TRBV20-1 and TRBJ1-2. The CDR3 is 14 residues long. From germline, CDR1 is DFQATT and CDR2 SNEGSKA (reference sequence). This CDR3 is CSASALGETYGYTF.

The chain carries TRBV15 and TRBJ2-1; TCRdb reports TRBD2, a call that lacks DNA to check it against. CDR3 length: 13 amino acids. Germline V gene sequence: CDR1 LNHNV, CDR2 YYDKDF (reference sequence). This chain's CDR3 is CATSETGDGEQFF. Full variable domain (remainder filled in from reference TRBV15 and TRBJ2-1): DAMVIQNPRYQVTQFGKPVTLSCSQTLNHNVMYWYQQKSSQAPKLLFHYYDKDFNNEADTPDNFQSRRPNTSFCFLDIRSPGLGDTAMYLCATSETGDGEQFFGPGTRLTVL.

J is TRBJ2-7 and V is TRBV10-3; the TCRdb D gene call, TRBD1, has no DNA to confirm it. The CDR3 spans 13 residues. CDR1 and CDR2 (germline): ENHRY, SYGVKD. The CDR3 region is CAISRTGGHEQYF.

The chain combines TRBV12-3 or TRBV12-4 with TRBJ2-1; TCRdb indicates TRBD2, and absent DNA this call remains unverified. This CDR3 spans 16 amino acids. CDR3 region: CASSPGLAGDLNEQFF.

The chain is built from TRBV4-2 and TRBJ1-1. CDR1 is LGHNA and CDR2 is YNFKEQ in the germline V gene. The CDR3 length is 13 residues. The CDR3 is CASSQGLETEAFF.

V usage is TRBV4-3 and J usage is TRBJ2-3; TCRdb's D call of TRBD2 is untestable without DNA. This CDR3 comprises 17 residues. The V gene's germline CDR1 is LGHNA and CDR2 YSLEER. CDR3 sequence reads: CASSQDPAGGRTDTQYF.

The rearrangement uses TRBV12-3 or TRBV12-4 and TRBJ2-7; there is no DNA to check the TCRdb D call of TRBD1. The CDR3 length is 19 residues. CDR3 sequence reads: CASSLGPGGQGTKIYEQYF.

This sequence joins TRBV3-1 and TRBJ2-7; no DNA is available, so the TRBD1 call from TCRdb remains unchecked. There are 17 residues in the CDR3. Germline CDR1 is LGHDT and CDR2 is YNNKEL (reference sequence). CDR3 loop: CASSQGRDRLKPYEQYF.